This record concerns one TCR beta chain sequence. This sample is drawn from a study of blood T cell repertoires in COVID-19. Whole-study context: The origin of the acute and convalescent COVID-19 samples was the United States, Italy and Spain. PBMCs, B-cell-depleted T cells, or T cells were the source of the cDNA or gDNA that made up the material.

In the study's own analysis: Estimation of nucleated cell counts relied on the amplification of reference gene primers. Sequencing used immunoSEQ multiplex PCR; TCRdb keeps in-frame clones, though not all of them. Clone size and V and J calls were adopted from that table, with D and trimming inferred from the DNA. This sample has about 90,000 clones, with 80% found just once. Germline V gives CDR1 LNHDA, CDR2 SQIVND (reference sequence). V was pared by 6 bases and J by 6 bases, with 7 bases of the junction left unmatched. The CDR3 is 14 residues long. The sample consisted of peripheral blood. This clonotype originated in a woman between 65 and 79 years old with acute or convalescent COVID-19. The gene calls are TRBV19 and TRBJ1-4; 7 bases align to TRBD1. The chain's CDR3 is CASRNRDRYEKLFF. CDR3 bases: TGTGCCAGTAGAAACCGGGACAGATATGAAAAACTGTTTTTT.